This T cell receptor (beta chain) was observed in a study of blood T cell repertoires in COVID-19. CDR1 and CDR2 (germline): SGDLS, YYNGEE. This CDR3 region has 15 residues. Trimming took 1 base from V and 4 from J, leaving 15 bases between them. Profiled with immunoSEQ multiplex PCR; TCRdb holds only in-frame clones, not every one. The data show a few hundred thousand clones, around nine tenths seen once. Source material: PBMCs or T cells enriched from blood (not recorded which). The TCR originated in a woman between 25 and 40 years old who had been exposed to COVID-19. This chain links TRBV9 with TRBJ2-7; weak D call: TRBD1 (7 bases). The CDR3, as DNA: TGTGCCAGCAGCGTACTTCCGACAGGGACTTACGAGCAGTACTTC. Translation gives CASSVLPTGTYEQYF. The complete variable domain, with remaining parts taken from reference TRBV9 and TRBJ2-7, reads DSGVTQTPKHLITATGQRVTLRCSPRSGDLSVYWYQQSLDQGLQFLIQYYNGEERAKGNILERFSAQQFPDLHSELNLSSLELGDSALYFCASSVLPTGTYEQYFGPGTRLTVT.